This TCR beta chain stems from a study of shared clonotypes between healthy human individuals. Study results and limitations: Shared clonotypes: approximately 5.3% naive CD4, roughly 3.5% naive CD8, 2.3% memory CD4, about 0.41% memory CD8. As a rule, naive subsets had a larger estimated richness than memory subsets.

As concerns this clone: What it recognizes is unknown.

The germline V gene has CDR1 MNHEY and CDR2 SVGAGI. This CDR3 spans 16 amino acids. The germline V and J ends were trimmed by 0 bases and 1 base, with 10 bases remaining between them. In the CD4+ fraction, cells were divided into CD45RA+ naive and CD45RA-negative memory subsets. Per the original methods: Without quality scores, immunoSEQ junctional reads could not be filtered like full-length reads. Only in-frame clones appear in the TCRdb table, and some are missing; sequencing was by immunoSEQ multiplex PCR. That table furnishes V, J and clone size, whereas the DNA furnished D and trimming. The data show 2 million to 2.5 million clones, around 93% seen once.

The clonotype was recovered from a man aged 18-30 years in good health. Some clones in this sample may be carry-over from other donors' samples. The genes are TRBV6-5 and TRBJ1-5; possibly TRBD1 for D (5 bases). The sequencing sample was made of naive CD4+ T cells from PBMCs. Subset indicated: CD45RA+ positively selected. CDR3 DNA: TGTGCCAGCAGTTACTCGCGGGGCCCAAGCAATCAGCCCCAGCATTTT. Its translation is CASSYSRGPSNQPQHF.